This T cell receptor beta chain was recovered during a study of blood T cell repertoires in COVID-19. About the study: Whether acute or convalescent, the COVID-19 samples came from the United States, Italy and Spain. Nucleic acid was either cDNA or gDNA, and it came from T cells, B-cell-depleted T cells, or PBMCs.

The CDR3 has 12 amino acids. Between the trimmed V and J ends, which lost 3 bases and 7 bases, there was a span of 9 bases. In the study's own analysis: Estimation of nucleated cell counts relied on the amplification of reference gene primers. Sequencing was performed with immunoSEQ multiplex PCR; in TCRdb, only in-frame clones are kept and a portion is missing. V, J and clone size are those of that table, while D and trimming were read from the DNA. The sample carries 200,000 to 250,000 clones, roughly 81% recorded once. Sample: peripheral blood. This chain links TRBV12-3 or TRBV12-4 with TRBJ1-1, with D unclear. This sequence originates from a man aged 35-49 years with acute or convalescent COVID-19. The CDR3 bases are TGTGCCAGCAGTTTTGGAGGCGGTGAAGCTTTCTTT. This sequence encodes CASSFGGGEAFF.